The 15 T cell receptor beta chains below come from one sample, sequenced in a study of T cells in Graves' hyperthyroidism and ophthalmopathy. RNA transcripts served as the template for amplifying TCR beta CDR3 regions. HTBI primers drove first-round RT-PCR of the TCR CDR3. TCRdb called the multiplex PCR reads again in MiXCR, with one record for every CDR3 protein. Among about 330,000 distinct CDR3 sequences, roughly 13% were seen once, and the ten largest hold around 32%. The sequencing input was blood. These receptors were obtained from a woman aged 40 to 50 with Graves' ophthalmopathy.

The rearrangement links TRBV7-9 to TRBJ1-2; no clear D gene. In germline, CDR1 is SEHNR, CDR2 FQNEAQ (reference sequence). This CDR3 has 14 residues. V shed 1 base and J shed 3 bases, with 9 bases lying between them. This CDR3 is CASSLVSLDYGYTF. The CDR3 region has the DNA TGTGCCAGCAGCTTAGTGAGTCTGGACTATGGCTACACCTTC. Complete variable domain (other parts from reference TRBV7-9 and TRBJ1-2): DTGVSQNPRHKITKRGQNVTFRCDPISEHNRLYWYRQTLGQGPEFLTYFQNEAQLEKSRLLSDRFSAERPKGSFSTLEIQRTEQGDSAMYLCASSLVSLDYGYTFGSGTRLTVV.

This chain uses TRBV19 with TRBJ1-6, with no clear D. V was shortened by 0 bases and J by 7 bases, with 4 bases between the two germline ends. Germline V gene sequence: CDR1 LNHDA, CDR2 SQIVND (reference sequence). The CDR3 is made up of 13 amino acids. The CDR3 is CASSIDWNSPLHF. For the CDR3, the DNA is TGTGCCAGTAGTATAGACTGGAATTCACCCCTCCACTTT.

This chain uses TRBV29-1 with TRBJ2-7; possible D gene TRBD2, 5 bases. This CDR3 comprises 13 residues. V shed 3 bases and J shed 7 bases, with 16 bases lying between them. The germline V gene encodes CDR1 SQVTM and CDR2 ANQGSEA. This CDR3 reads CSVDPGGHNEQYF. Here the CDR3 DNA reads TGCAGCGTTGATCCCGGCGGGCACAATGAGCAGTACTTC.

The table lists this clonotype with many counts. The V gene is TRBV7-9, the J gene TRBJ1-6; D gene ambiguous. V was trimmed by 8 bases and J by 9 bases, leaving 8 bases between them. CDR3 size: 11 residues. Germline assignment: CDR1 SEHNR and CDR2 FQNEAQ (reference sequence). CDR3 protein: CASSGTSPLHF. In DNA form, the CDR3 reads TGTGCCAGCTCCGGAACTTCACCCCTCCACTTT.

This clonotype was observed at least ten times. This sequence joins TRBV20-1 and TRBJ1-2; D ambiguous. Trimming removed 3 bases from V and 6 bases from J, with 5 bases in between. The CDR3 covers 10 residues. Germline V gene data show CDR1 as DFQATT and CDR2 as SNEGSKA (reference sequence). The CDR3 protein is CSASEDGYTF. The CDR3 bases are TGCAGTGCTAGTGAGGATGGCTACACCTTC.

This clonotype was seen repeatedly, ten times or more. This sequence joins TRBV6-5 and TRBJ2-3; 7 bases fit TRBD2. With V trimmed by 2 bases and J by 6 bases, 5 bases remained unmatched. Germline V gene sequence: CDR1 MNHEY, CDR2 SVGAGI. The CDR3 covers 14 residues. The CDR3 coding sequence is TGTGCCAGCAGTTACACCGGGGGGTTGGATACGCAGTATTTT. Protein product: CASSYTGGLDTQYF.

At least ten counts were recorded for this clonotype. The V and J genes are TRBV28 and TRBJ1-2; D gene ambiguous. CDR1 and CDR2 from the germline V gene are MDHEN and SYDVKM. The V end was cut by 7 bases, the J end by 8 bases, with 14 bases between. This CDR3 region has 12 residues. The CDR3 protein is CASIRDGSGYTF. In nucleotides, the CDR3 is TGTGCCAGCATCCGCGACGGGTCCGGCTACACCTTC.

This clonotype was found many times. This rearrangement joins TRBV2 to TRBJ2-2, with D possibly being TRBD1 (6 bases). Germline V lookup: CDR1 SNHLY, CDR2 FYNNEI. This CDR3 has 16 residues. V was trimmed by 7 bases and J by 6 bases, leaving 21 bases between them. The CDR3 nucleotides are TGTGCCAGCAAAACCGCAGGGGCGGGTGATTCCGGGGAGCTGTTTTTT. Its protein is CASKTAGAGDSGELFF.

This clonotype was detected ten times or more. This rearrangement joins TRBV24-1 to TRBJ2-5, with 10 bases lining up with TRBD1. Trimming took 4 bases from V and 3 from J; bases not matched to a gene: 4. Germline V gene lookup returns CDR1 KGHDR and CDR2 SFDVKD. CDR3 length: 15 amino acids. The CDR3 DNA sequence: TGTGCCACCAGTGAGTCCGGGACAGGGGAAGAGACCCAGTACTTC. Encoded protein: CATSESGTGEETQYF.

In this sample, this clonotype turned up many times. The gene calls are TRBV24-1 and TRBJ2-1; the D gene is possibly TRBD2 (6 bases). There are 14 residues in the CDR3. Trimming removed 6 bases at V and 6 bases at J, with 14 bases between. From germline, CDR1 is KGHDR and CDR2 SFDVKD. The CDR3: CATSRSSGFNEQFF. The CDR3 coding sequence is TGTGCCACCAGTAGGAGTAGCGGTTTCAATGAGCAGTTCTTC.

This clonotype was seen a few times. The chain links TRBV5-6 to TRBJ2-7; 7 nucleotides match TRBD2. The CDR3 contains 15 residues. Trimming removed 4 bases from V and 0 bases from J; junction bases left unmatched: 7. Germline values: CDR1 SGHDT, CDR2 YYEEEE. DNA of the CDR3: TGTGCCAGCAGCGTACTCGGGGGGAGCTCCTACGAGCAGTACTTC. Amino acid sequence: CASSVLGGSSYEQYF.

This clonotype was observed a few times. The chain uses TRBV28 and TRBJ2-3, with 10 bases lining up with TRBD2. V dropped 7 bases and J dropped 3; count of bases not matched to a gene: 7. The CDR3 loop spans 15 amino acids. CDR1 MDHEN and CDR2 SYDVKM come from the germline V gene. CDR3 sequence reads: CASIASGSFTDTQYF. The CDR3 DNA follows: TGTGCCAGCATTGCTAGCGGGAGTTTTACAGATACGCAGTATTTT.

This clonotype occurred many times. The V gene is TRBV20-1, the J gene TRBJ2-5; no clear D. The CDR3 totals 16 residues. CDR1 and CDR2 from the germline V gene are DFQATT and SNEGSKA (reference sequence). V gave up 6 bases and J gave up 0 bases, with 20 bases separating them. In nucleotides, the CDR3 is TGCAGTGCCATAAATAGTCGGCAGACCGACCAAGAGACCCAGTACTTC. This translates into CSAINSRQTDQETQYF.

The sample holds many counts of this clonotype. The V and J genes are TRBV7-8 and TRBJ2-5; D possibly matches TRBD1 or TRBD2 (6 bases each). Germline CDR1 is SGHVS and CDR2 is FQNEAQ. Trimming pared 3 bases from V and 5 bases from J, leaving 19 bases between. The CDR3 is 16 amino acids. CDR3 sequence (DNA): TGTGCCAGCAGCTTTCTAGGGGGGTCCCTGACGGAGACCCAGTACTTC. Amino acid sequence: CASSFLGGSLTETQYF. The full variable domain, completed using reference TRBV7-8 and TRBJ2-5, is GAGVSQSPRYKVAKRGQDVALRCDPISGHVSLFWYQQALGQGPEFLTYFQNEAQLDKSGLPSDRFFAERPEGSVSTLKIQRTQQEDSAVYLCASSFLGGSLTETQYFGPGTRLLVL.

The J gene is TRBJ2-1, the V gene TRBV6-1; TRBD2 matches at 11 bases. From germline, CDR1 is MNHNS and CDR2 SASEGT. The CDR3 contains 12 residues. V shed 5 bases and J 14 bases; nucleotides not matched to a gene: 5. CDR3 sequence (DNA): TGTGCCAGCAGTTCAACTAGCGGGAGTGAGTTCTTC. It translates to CASSSTSGSEFF.